One sample yielded the 19 T cell receptor beta chains listed below, sequenced in a study of T-cell reconstitution after alpha-beta-depleted transplantation in children. Unique molecular identifiers were built into the TCRbeta library. TCRdb analysed the PCR reads with MiXCR anew, one entry per CDR3 protein. The table includes 75,000 to 100,000 distinct CDR3 sequences, 7% to 10% detected once. Here the sequenced sample was PBMCs from the stem cell graft donor, taken from the stem cell graft. The receptors shown here come from a human donor who donated a stem cell graft to a child with congenital amegakaryocytic thrombocytopenia.

This clonotype was seen ten or more times. The chain couples TRBV20-1 to TRBJ1-4, with D maybe TRBD1 (6 bases). The CDR3 loop spans 16 amino acids. Trimming pared 0 bases from V and 8 bases from J, leaving 19 bases between. Germline lookup yields CDR1 DFQATT and CDR2 SNEGSKA (reference sequence). The chain's CDR3 is CSARDSRGPGREKLFF. The CDR3 DNA follows: TGCAGTGCTAGAGATAGTCGGGGGCCGGGGCGAGAAAAACTGTTTTTT.

The table lists this clonotype with a few counts. The chain uses TRBV6-1 and TRBJ2-2; tentatively, D is TRBD2 (6 bases). Per germline, CDR1 MNHNS and CDR2 SASEGT. The CDR3 has 15 residues. V lost 1 base and J 6 bases, leaving 12 bases between the germline ends. The CDR3 DNA reads TGTGCCAGCAGTGAAGTGGCCGGGGAGGCCGGGGAGCTGTTTTTT. Residues: CASSEVAGEAGELFF.

This clonotype showed up many times. The rearrangement uses TRBV7-3 and TRBJ2-1; no clear D. Germline V gene lookup returns CDR1 SGHTA and CDR2 FQGTGA. V was trimmed by 4 bases and J by 4 bases, leaving 11 bases between them. The CDR3 contains 14 residues. The CDR3 loop reads CASSSGSAYNEQFF. The CDR3 DNA is TGTGCCAGCAGCTCGGGCTCGGCGTACAATGAGCAGTTCTTC.

This clonotype was picked up many times. The chain links TRBV24-1 to TRBJ2-1; a weak D match, TRBD1 (5 bases). CDR3 length: 14 residues. Trimming pared 5 bases from V and 6 bases from J, leaving 13 bases between. Germline V lookup: CDR1 KGHDR, CDR2 SFDVKD. The CDR3 bases are TGTGCCACCAGTGTCGGAGACAGTTTCAATGAGCAGTTCTTC. This encodes CATSVGDSFNEQFF.

This clonotype was picked up many times. The V gene is TRBV3-1, the J gene TRBJ2-1; D possibly corresponds to TRBD1 (6 bases). This CDR3 is 12 amino acids long. Looked up from germline, CDR1 is LGHDT and CDR2 is YNNKEL (reference sequence). V was clipped by 4 bases and J by 6 bases, with 7 bases between them. CDR3 nucleotides: TGTGCCAGCAGCCGGGGGCTCAATGAGCAGTTCTTC. This gives the protein CASSRGLNEQFF.

This clonotype showed up many times. The rearrangement joins TRBV6-6 to TRBJ1-2, with D unclear. Germline V gene sequence: CDR1 MNHNY, CDR2 SVGAGI (reference sequence). The germline V and J ends were trimmed by 2 bases and 7 bases, with 8 bases remaining between them. This CDR3 is built from 12 residues. Here the CDR3 DNA reads TGTGCCAGCAGTTACGAGGTCGGTGGCTACACCTTC. Protein product: CASSYEVGGYTF.

At least ten counts were recorded for this clonotype. The chain carries TRBV20-1 and TRBJ1-6, with TRBD1 matching over 7 bases. The CDR3 sequence is 14 residues long. The germline V gene has CDR1 DFQATT and CDR2 SNEGSKA (reference sequence). With V trimmed by 0 bases and J by 7 bases, 3 bases remained unmatched. CDR3 nucleotide sequence: TGCAGTGCTAGAGATCTCAGGGGGAATTCACCCCTCCACTTT. It translates to CSARDLRGNSPLHF.

This clonotype is medium-sized. The chain is built from TRBV27 and TRBJ2-1, with TRBD1 matching 7 bases. The V gene's germline CDR1 is MNHEY and CDR2 SMNVEV (reference sequence). Trimming at V came to 2 bases and at J to 5 bases, leaving 9 bases not matched to a gene. The CDR3 totals 16 residues. The CDR3 here is CASSLRAQGMNNEQFF. As DNA, the CDR3 is TGTGCCAGCAGTTTAAGGGCACAGGGGATGAACAATGAGCAGTTCTTC.

In its sample, this clonotype was seen many times. The CDR3 coding sequence is TGTGCCACCAGCAGATCTCCGGGACCACAAGAGACCCAGTACTTC. This codes for CATSRSPGPQETQYF. The rearrangement joins TRBV15 to TRBJ2-5; possibly TRBD1 or TRBD2 for D (5 bases each). V gave up 2 bases and J gave up 2 bases, with 12 bases separating them. This CDR3 has 15 residues. Germline V lookup: CDR1 LNHNV, CDR2 YYDKDF (reference sequence). The full variable domain, its missing parts supplied by reference TRBV15 and TRBJ2-5, is DAMVIQNPRYQVTQFGKPVTLSCSQTLNHNVMYWYQQKSSQAPKLLFHYYDKDFNNEADTPDNFQSRRPNTSFCFLDIRSPGLGDTAMYLCATSRSPGPQETQYFGPGTRLLVL.

There are many counts of this clonotype. The rearrangement uses TRBV12-3 or TRBV12-4 and TRBJ2-1; 10 bases fit TRBD2. The CDR3 contains 16 residues. V gave up 4 bases and J gave up 2 bases; unmatched junction bases: 5. Written as DNA, the CDR3 is TGTGCCAGCAGTTCCGGGACTAGCGCGACCTACAATGAGCAGTTCTTC. It is translated as CASSSGTSATYNEQFF.

This clonotype was recorded many times. The gene calls are TRBV7-6 and TRBJ1-2; possibly TRBD1 for D (5 bases). Germline V lookup: CDR1 SGHVS, CDR2 FNYEAQ. Trimming pared 8 bases from V and 7 bases from J, leaving 20 bases between. The CDR3 is made up of 14 amino acids. CDR3 region: CASGGIRGASGYTF. CDR3 nucleotide sequence: TGTGCCAGCGGGGGGATACGGGGTGCCTCTGGCTACACCTTC.

There are many counts of this clonotype. This chain links TRBV30 with TRBJ2-7; 9 bases are shared with TRBD1. J lost 9 bases, V lost 0 bases, and 6 bases had no gene match. The germline V gene encodes CDR1 GTSNPN and CDR2 SVGIG (reference sequence). The CDR3 sequence is 13 residues long. CDR3 DNA sequence: TGTGCCTGGAGTGTGGGGACAGGGACCGGGCAGTACTTC. This sequence encodes CAWSVGTGTGQYF.

This clonotype has at least ten counts. The CDR3 reads CASTYSGHPNTEAFF. The CDR3 DNA is TGTGCCAGCACCTACTCTGGCCACCCGAACACTGAAGCTTTCTTT. The chain combines TRBV6-5 with TRBJ1-1; D unresolved. V lost 7 bases to trimming and J lost 1 base, with 16 bases between them. Germline V CDR1 and CDR2: MNHEY, SVGAGI. This CDR3 contains 15 residues.

This clonotype showed up many times. This chain links TRBV20-1 with TRBJ1-6, with a possible D match to TRBD1 (6 bases). From germline, CDR1 is DFQATT and CDR2 SNEGSKA (reference sequence). V lost 6 bases and J lost 10, with 13 bases in between. The CDR3 is made up of 12 amino acids. CDR3: CSAQDRGSPLHF. The CDR3 DNA follows: TGCAGTGCACAGGACAGAGGCTCACCCCTCCACTTT.

This clonotype was detected many times. CDR3 in DNA: TGTGCCAGCCGAGCGTCTAGTGATTCACCCCTCCACTTT. Amino acid sequence: CASRASSDSPLHF. The chain uses TRBV28 and TRBJ1-6, with D hard to call. In germline, CDR1 is MDHEN, CDR2 SYDVKM. Trimming shortened V by 8 bases and J by 8 bases, and 13 bases separated the two germline ends. The CDR3 consists of 13 residues.

The sample holds many counts of this clonotype. The V call is TRBV24-1, the J call TRBJ1-4, with a tentative D call TRBD1 (5 bases). From germline, CDR1 is KGHDR and CDR2 SFDVKD. Trimming removed 5 bases from V and 8 bases from J, with 20 bases in between. The CDR3 loop spans 16 amino acids. CDR3 DNA: TGTGCCACCAGTGCCCCAGGTCCCGACGGGGGGGAAAAACTGTTTTTT. Its translation is CATSAPGPDGGEKLFF.

This clonotype was counted ten times or more. The genes are TRBV27 and TRBJ2-1; 8 bases are a match to TRBD2. V was pared by 4 bases and J by 9 bases, with 14 bases of the junction left unmatched. CDR1 and CDR2 (germline): MNHEY, SMNVEV (reference sequence). This CDR3 is 16 amino acids long. The DNA of the CDR3 is TGTGCCAGCAGTTCCATCAGCGGGAGCTTTGAGAGTGAGCAGTTCTTC. Amino acid sequence: CASSSISGSFESEQFF.

This clonotype was detected ten times or more. The chain has TRBV12-3 or TRBV12-4 and TRBJ1-1; D perhaps matches TRBD1 (6 bases). V lost 6 bases to trimming and J lost 5 bases, with 16 bases between them. The CDR3 is 14 residues long. CDR3 in amino acids: CASRERGLVTEAFF. CDR3 bases: TGTGCCAGCAGGGAACGGGGGCTGGTGACTGAAGCTTTCTTT.

Ten or more counts support this clonotype. The chain employs TRBV13 and TRBJ2-1; no clear D gene. Germline CDR1 reads PRHDT; CDR2 reads FYEKMQ (reference sequence). Deletions cut 1 base from V and 3 bases from J, with 7 bases between. CDR3 length: 14 residues. As DNA, the CDR3 is TGTGCCAGCAGCTTAGATACAGTCTACAATGAGCAGTTCTTC. Residues: CASSLDTVYNEQFF.